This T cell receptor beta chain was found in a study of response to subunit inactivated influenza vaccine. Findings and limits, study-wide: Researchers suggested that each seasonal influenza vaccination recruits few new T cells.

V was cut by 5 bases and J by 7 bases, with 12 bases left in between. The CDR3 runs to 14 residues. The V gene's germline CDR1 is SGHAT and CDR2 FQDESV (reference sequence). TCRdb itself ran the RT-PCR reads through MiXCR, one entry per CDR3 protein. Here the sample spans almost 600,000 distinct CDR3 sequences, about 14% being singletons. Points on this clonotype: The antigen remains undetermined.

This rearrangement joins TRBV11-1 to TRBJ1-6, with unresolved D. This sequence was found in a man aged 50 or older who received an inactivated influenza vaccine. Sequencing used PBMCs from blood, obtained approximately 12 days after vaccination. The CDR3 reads CASSQRARNSPLHF. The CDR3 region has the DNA TGTGCCAGCAGCCAGAGGGCAAGGAATTCACCCCTCCACTTT.